Presented here are 15 T cell receptor beta chains from one specimen sequenced in a study of graft-versus-host responses after intestinal transplantation. The authors processed graft tissue to release intraepithelial and lamina propria lymphocytes. The table came from immunoSEQ multiplex PCR; TCRdb's copy has only in-frame clones and leaves some out. This sample has over 60,000 clones, with about nine tenths found just once. The starting material was ileum tissue, obtained less than 400 days after transplant. Receptor source: a human patient who received an intestinal transplant, so some T cells may come from the graft donor.

The chain couples TRBV13 to TRBJ2-5, with 16 nucleotides matching TRBD2. Germline-derived CDR1 and CDR2 are PRHDT and FYEKMQ (reference sequence). The CDR3 is 17 residues long. V lost 1 base and J lost 2; bases outside the gene matches: 1. This CDR3 reads CASSLEGLAGGQETQYF. The DNA of the CDR3 is TGTGCCAGCAGCTTAGAGGGACTAGCGGGGGGGCAAGAGACCCAGTACTTC.

V usage is TRBV10-1 and J usage is TRBJ2-2; D not certain. The V end was cut by 2 bases, the J end by 2 bases, with 12 bases between. Per the germline V gene, CDR1 is WNHNN and CDR2 is SYGVQD (reference sequence). CDR3 length equals 16 residues. DNA of the CDR3: TGCGCCAGCAGTGAGAGAACAGACCTTAACACCGGGGAGCTGTTTTTT. Protein sequence: CASSERTDLNTGELFF.

This clone was picked up one time. The J gene is TRBJ2-1, the V gene TRBV11-3; perhaps TRBD1 as D (6 bases). The CDR3 is 13 amino acids. Deletions cut 3 bases from V and 5 bases from J, with 8 bases between. The germline gives CDR1 SGHNT, CDR2 YENEEA. DNA of the CDR3: TGTGCCAGCAGCTTTGCAGGGGACAATGAGCAGTTCTTC. This translates into CASSFAGDNEQFF.

The gene calls are TRBV6-1 and TRBJ2-5; 13 bases map to TRBD2. Germline V gene lookup returns CDR1 MNHNS and CDR2 SASEGT. This CDR3 has 18 amino acids. J gave up 5 bases and V 3 bases, and 12 bases lay outside the gene matches. The CDR3 region is CASSEETRTSGRWETQYF. The CDR3 DNA reads TGTGCCAGCAGTGAGGAGACCCGGACTAGCGGGAGATGGGAGACCCAGTACTTC.

This clone came up once. J is TRBJ2-7 and V is TRBV7-6; D uncertain. The CDR3 length is 14 residues. V lost 1 base to trimming and J lost 3 bases, with 10 bases between them. Germline loops: CDR1 SGHVS, CDR2 FNYEAQ. The CDR3 sequence is CASSLGPDLYEQYF. CDR3 nucleotides: TGTGCCAGCAGCTTAGGGCCAGATCTCTACGAGCAGTACTTC.

The V gene is TRBV15, the J gene TRBJ1-4, with D perhaps TRBD1 (6 bases). Trimming stripped 5 bases from V and 4 bases from J, with 8 bases between. The CDR3 loop spans 13 amino acids. Germline V CDR1 and CDR2: LNHNV, YYDKDF (reference sequence). CDR3 residues: CATSRDINEKLFF. CDR3 sequence (DNA): TGTGCCACCAGCCGGGACATTAATGAAAAACTGTTTTTT.

The CDR3 region has the DNA TGCGCCAGCAGCCAAGTTGGTGCAACTAATGAAAAACTGTTTTTT. Its protein product is CASSQVGATNEKLFF. The rearrangement joins TRBV4-1 to TRBJ1-4; D uncertain. The CDR3 is 15 amino acids. V was shortened by 1 base and J by 0 bases, with 6 bases between the two germline ends. Germline assignment: CDR1 MGHRA and CDR2 YSYEKL.

The chain combines TRBV4-1 with TRBJ2-1; TRBD2 aligns across 7 bases. This CDR3 has 17 residues. The germline gives CDR1 MGHRA, CDR2 YSYEKL. After removal of 1 base from V and 1 base from J, the junction contained 7 bases not matched to a gene. The CDR3 sequence is CASSQGWAGASYNEQFF. The CDR3 nucleotides are TGCGCCAGCAGCCAAGGGTGGGCGGGAGCTTCCTACAATGAGCAGTTCTTC.

The chain uses TRBV19 and TRBJ1-1; D remains unclear. With 2 bases removed from V and 5 bases from J, the gap between germline ends came to 15 bases. CDR1 and CDR2 from the germline V gene are LNHDA and SQIVND (reference sequence). This CDR3 is built from 15 residues. CDR3 bases: TGTGCCAGTAGTATACTGGCAGTCGGAAATACTGAAGCTTTCTTT. This codes for CASSILAVGNTEAFF.

The CDR3 here is CASSPMGGGRYNEQFF. The CDR3 DNA reads as TGCGCCAGCAGCCCCATGGGCGGGGGGCGATACAATGAGCAGTTCTTC. This sequence joins TRBV4-1 and TRBJ2-1; 8 bases are shared with TRBD2. This CDR3 comprises 16 residues. V lost 4 bases, J lost 4 bases, and 9 bases stayed unmatched. Germline V gene sequence: CDR1 MGHRA, CDR2 YSYEKL.

This clone was counted between two and nine times. Written as DNA, the CDR3 is TGTGCCAGCAAGACAGGTCAGACTGAAGCTTTCTTT. Translation: CASKTGQTEAFF. The chain links TRBV6-1 to TRBJ1-1; weak D call: TRBD1 (6 bases). In germline, CDR1 is MNHNS, CDR2 SASEGT. The CDR3 runs 12 residues. Deletions cut 7 bases from V and 5 bases from J, with 11 bases between.

The chain uses TRBV13 and TRBJ2-6; D is perhaps TRBD1 (5 bases). Trimming took 4 bases from V and 2 from J, leaving 12 bases between them. Germline loops: CDR1 PRHDT, CDR2 FYEKMQ (reference sequence). The CDR3 length is 16 residues. The CDR3 bases are TGTGCCAGCAGCTCATCAGGGTTGGCTGGGGCCAACGTCCTGACTTTC. It translates to CASSSSGLAGANVLTF.

The rearrangement joins TRBV5-5 to TRBJ1-5; D not certain. The V gene's germline CDR1 is SGHKS and CDR2 YYEKEE (reference sequence). The CDR3 contains 14 residues. V gave up 2 bases and J gave up 0 bases, with 6 bases separating them. In nucleotides, the CDR3 is TGTGCCAGCAGCTTCCGGGATAGCAATCAGCCCCAGCATTTT. Translation: CASSFRDSNQPQHF. The full variable domain, with the rest looked up from reference TRBV5-5 and TRBJ1-5, is DAGVTQSPTHLIKTRGQQVTLRCSPISGHKSVSWYQQVLGQGPQFIFQYYEKEERGRGNFPDRFSARQFPNYSSELNVNALLLGDSALYLCASSFRDSNQPQHFGDGTRLSIL.

This sequence joins TRBV15 and TRBJ1-1; D may be TRBD1 (5 bases). CDR1 and CDR2 from the germline V gene are LNHNV and YYDKDF (reference sequence). V was pared by 4 bases and J by 1 base, with 10 bases between. CDR3 size: 14 residues. CDR3 sequence (DNA): TGTGCCACCAGCATGGGGCGGGAGAACACTGAAGCTTTCTTT. Protein sequence: CATSMGRENTEAFF.

The chain is built from TRBV11-3 and TRBJ2-1; 8 nucleotides line up with TRBD1. The germline CDR1 and CDR2 sequences are SGHNT and YENEEA. Trimming took 5 bases from V and 0 from J; bases not matched to a gene: 3. There are 15 residues in the CDR3. CDR3 sequence reads: CASSPDRASYNEQFF. CDR3 coding DNA: TGTGCCAGCAGCCCGGACAGGGCCTCCTACAATGAGCAGTTCTTC.